Described below is a single T cell receptor beta chain sequence and its context. The CDR3 contains 16 residues. V was shortened by 0 bases and J by 1 base, with 12 bases between the two germline ends. Germline lookup yields CDR1 MNHNS and CDR2 SASEGT. The data were produced by immunoSEQ multiplex PCR, yet TCRdb's version contains in-frame clones alone and is incomplete. Here the sample spans about 39,000 clones, 80% to 90% being singletons. The sample originates from a study of blood T cell repertoires in COVID-19. Study-wide background: Sources were T cells, B-cell-depleted T cells, or PBMCs; the material itself was cDNA or gDNA.

Sequenced sample: peripheral blood. This TCR came from a man in his 60s in a cohort sampled during active COVID-19. The chain uses TRBV6-1 and TRBJ1-1; tentatively, D is TRBD1 (5 bases). CDR3 in amino acids: CASSEALGRANTEAFF. As DNA, the CDR3 is TGTGCCAGCAGTGAAGCCCTAGGCAGGGCGAACACTGAAGCTTTCTTT.